The rows below give T cell receptor beta chains drawn from one sample of a study of PD-L1 blockade in urothelial cancer. Sequencing used immunoSEQ multiplex PCR; TCRdb keeps in-frame clones, though not all of them. The data hold around 53,000 clones, with 70% to 85% observed a single time. The sequencing here drew on PBMCs, taken around atezolizumab (anti-PD-L1) treatment. All receptors come from a man aged 50-59 years with urothelial cancer. Each CDR3 is given with its conserved first and last residue. Fields, in order: D gene, V gene, J gene, clone size, CDR3 protein, CDR3 DNA. The D gene is left open where the match is weak. Clone size is not always given. Where it is, it says once, few, many or a class for expanded clones.

d_gene: TRBD1; v_gene: TRBV2; j_gene: TRBJ2-7; abundance: -; CDR3aa: CARGTGWGYEQYF; CDR3nt: TGTGCCAGAGGGACAGGCTGGGGCTACGAGCAGTACTTC
d_gene: TRBD2; v_gene: TRBV28; j_gene: TRBJ2-1; abundance: -; CDR3aa: CASTLTSIGRGYNEQFF; CDR3nt: TGTGCCAGCACCCTGACTAGTATTGGGAGGGGATACAATGAGCAGTTCTTC
d_gene: TRBD2; v_gene: TRBV6-4; j_gene: TRBJ2-1; abundance: -; CDR3aa: CASSPGLANEQFF; CDR3nt: TGTGCCAGCAGCCCGGGACTAGCCAATGAGCAGTTCTTC
d_gene: TRBD1; v_gene: TRBV6-4; j_gene: TRBJ2-3; abundance: -; CDR3aa: CASSDSGGSADTQYF; CDR3nt: TGTGCCAGCAGTGACTCAGGGGGCTCGGCAGATACGCAGTATTTT
d_gene: -; v_gene: TRBV5-4; j_gene: TRBJ2-7; abundance: few; CDR3aa: CASSRPAGPEQYF; CDR3nt: TGTGCCAGCAGCCGACCAGCAGGGCCCGAGCAGTACTTC
d_gene: -; v_gene: TRBV30; j_gene: TRBJ1-5; abundance: -; CDR3aa: CAWRHGLDQPQHF; CDR3nt: TGTGCCTGGAGGCACGGGTTAGATCAGCCCCAGCATTTT
d_gene: TRBD1; v_gene: TRBV6-6; j_gene: TRBJ2-3; abundance: -; CDR3aa: CASRDRSGLSTDTQYF; CDR3nt: TGTGCCAGCAGGGACAGGTCGGGGCTAAGCACAGATACGCAGTATTTT
d_gene: TRBD2; v_gene: TRBV7-2; j_gene: TRBJ2-3; abundance: -; CDR3aa: CASSRYLAGEGTQYF; CDR3nt: TGTGCCAGCAGCAGATACCTAGCGGGAGAGGGTACGCAGTATTTT
d_gene: TRBD2; v_gene: TRBV4-2; j_gene: TRBJ2-3; abundance: -; CDR3aa: CASSQGAGGPSLTDTQYF; CDR3nt: TGTGCCAGCAGCCAAGGAGCGGGAGGGCCCTCCCTCACAGATACGCAGTATTTT
d_gene: TRBD2; v_gene: TRBV4-1; j_gene: TRBJ2-7; abundance: -; CDR3aa: CASSQPGLAGGRNEQYF; CDR3nt: TGCGCCAGCAGCCAGCCGGGACTAGCGGGGGGGCGGAACGAGCAGTACTTC
d_gene: TRBD1; v_gene: TRBV7-9; j_gene: TRBJ2-1; abundance: -; CDR3aa: CASSLGYDSGTGIFNEQFF; CDR3nt: TGTGCCAGCAGCTTAGGATACGATTCTGGGACAGGGATATTCAATGAGCAGTTCTTC
d_gene: -; v_gene: TRBV27; j_gene: TRBJ2-1; abundance: -; CDR3aa: CASSIGVSYNEQFF; CDR3nt: TGTGCCAGCAGTATCGGGGTCTCCTACAATGAGCAGTTCTTC
d_gene: -; v_gene: TRBV4-3; j_gene: TRBJ2-7; abundance: -; CDR3aa: CASSQGTGRYEQYF; CDR3nt: TGCGCCAGCAGCCAGGGGACTGGGAGGTACGAGCAGTACTTC
d_gene: TRBD1; v_gene: TRBV5-1; j_gene: TRBJ2-3; abundance: -; CDR3aa: CASSEGQRAYTDTQYF; CDR3nt: TGCGCCAGCAGCGAGGGACAGAGAGCCTACACAGATACGCAGTATTTT
d_gene: TRBD1; v_gene: TRBV7-9; j_gene: TRBJ2-7; abundance: -; CDR3aa: CASSTGQPSYEQYF; CDR3nt: TGTGCCAGCAGCACGGGACAGCCCTCCTACGAGCAGTACTTC
d_gene: -; v_gene: TRBV27; j_gene: TRBJ1-1; abundance: -; CDR3aa: CASFRGRGDTEAFF; CDR3nt: TGTGCCAGCTTCCGAGGGAGGGGGGACACTGAAGCTTTCTTT
d_gene: -; v_gene: TRBV7-9; j_gene: TRBJ2-2; abundance: -; CDR3aa: CATLGGEGGELFF; CDR3nt: TGTGCCACCCTCGGGGGTGAGGGCGGGGAGCTGTTTTTT
d_gene: TRBD2; v_gene: TRBV5-1; j_gene: TRBJ2-1; abundance: -; CDR3aa: CASSFVAGSSYNEQFF; CDR3nt: TGCGCCAGCAGCTTCGTAGCGGGGAGCTCCTACAATGAGCAGTTCTTC
d_gene: TRBD1; v_gene: TRBV6-1; j_gene: TRBJ1-5; abundance: -; CDR3aa: CASQTQGASNQPQHF; CDR3nt: TGTGCCAGCCAAACTCAGGGGGCAAGCAATCAGCCCCAGCATTTT
d_gene: -; v_gene: TRBV28; j_gene: TRBJ1-2; abundance: -; CDR3aa: CASRIPTSYGYTF; CDR3nt: TGTGCCAGCAGAATTCCGACTTCATATGGCTACACCTTC
d_gene: TRBD1; v_gene: TRBV7-8; j_gene: TRBJ1-2; abundance: -; CDR3aa: CASSLAPKPSGTELNYGYTF; CDR3nt: TGTGCCAGCAGCTTGGCCCCCAAACCGTCCGGGACAGAGCTTAACTATGGCTACACCTTC
d_gene: TRBD1; v_gene: TRBV6-5; j_gene: TRBJ1-1; abundance: -; CDR3aa: CASSYWQGVVTEAFF; CDR3nt: TGTGCCAGCAGTTACTGGCAGGGGGTAGTCACTGAAGCTTTCTTT
d_gene: -; v_gene: TRBV29-1; j_gene: TRBJ1-1; abundance: -; CDR3aa: CSSSEGGWTEAFF; CDR3nt: TGCAGCTCCTCGGAGGGAGGATGGACTGAAGCTTTCTTT
d_gene: TRBD2; v_gene: TRBV6-5; j_gene: TRBJ2-3; abundance: -; CDR3aa: CASSQAGGTTDTQYF; CDR3nt: TGTGCCAGCAGCCAAGCGGGAGGTACCACAGATACGCAGTATTTT
d_gene: -; v_gene: TRBV10-1; j_gene: TRBJ2-1; abundance: -; CDR3aa: CASSKAQGLSPYNEQFF; CDR3nt: TGCGCCAGCAGCAAAGCTCAGGGGCTTTCTCCTTACAATGAGCAGTTCTTC
d_gene: TRBD1; v_gene: TRBV5-1; j_gene: TRBJ2-7; abundance: -; CDR3aa: CASHTGGYSYEQYF; CDR3nt: TGCGCCAGCCATACAGGGGGATACTCCTACGAGCAGTACTTC
d_gene: TRBD1; v_gene: TRBV6-5; j_gene: TRBJ1-1; abundance: -; CDR3aa: CASSTRTGAYTEAFF; CDR3nt: TGTGCCAGCAGTACCCGGACAGGGGCTTACACTGAAGCTTTCTTT
d_gene: TRBD2; v_gene: TRBV18; j_gene: TRBJ2-3; abundance: -; CDR3aa: CASSPYPAGAGDTQYF; CDR3nt: TGTGCCAGCTCACCCTATCCAGCGGGAGCGGGAGATACGCAGTATTTT
d_gene: -; v_gene: TRBV6-5; j_gene: TRBJ1-2; abundance: -; CDR3aa: CASTSDSGSGYGYTF; CDR3nt: TGTGCCAGCACTTCCGATTCGGGGAGTGGCTATGGCTACACCTTC
d_gene: -; v_gene: TRBV5-1; j_gene: TRBJ2-1; abundance: -; CDR3aa: CASSFSVGVQGSNEQFF; CDR3nt: TGCGCCAGCAGCTTTTCAGTCGGTGTACAGGGAAGTAATGAGCAGTTCTTC
d_gene: TRBD2; v_gene: TRBV28; j_gene: TRBJ2-2; abundance: few; CDR3aa: CASSLWRLAGGPGELFF; CDR3nt: TGTGCCAGCAGTTTATGGCGGCTAGCGGGAGGCCCCGGGGAGCTGTTTTTT
d_gene: -; v_gene: TRBV14; j_gene: TRBJ2-1; abundance: -; CDR3aa: CASSQDTGGSQFF; CDR3nt: TGTGCCAGCAGCCAAGACACCGGAGGGTCTCAGTTCTTC
d_gene: -; v_gene: TRBV2; j_gene: TRBJ1-1; abundance: -; CDR3aa: CASSVTGNTEAFF; CDR3nt: TGTGCCAGCAGCGTGACGGGGAACACTGAAGCTTTCTTT
d_gene: -; v_gene: TRBV2; j_gene: TRBJ1-5; abundance: -; CDR3aa: CASSERVGNQPQHF; CDR3nt: TGTGCCAGCAGTGAACGAGTTGGCAATCAGCCCCAGCATTTT
d_gene: -; v_gene: TRBV4-1; j_gene: TRBJ1-5; abundance: -; CDR3aa: CASSQGNSNQPQHF; CDR3nt: TGCGCCAGCAGCCAAGGTAATAGCAATCAGCCCCAGCATTTT
d_gene: TRBD2; v_gene: TRBV5-6; j_gene: TRBJ2-1; abundance: -; CDR3aa: CASSRFFRGGNEQFF; CDR3nt: TGTGCCAGCAGCCGATTCTTTCGCGGGGGCAATGAGCAGTTCTTC
d_gene: -; v_gene: TRBV6-1; j_gene: TRBJ2-2; abundance: -; CDR3aa: CASSARLKELFF; CDR3nt: TGTGCCAGCAGTGCTAGGCTCAAGGAGCTGTTTTTT
d_gene: TRBD1; v_gene: TRBV6-5; j_gene: TRBJ2-1; abundance: -; CDR3aa: CASSPQGAVLNEQFF; CDR3nt: TGTGCCAGCAGCCCACAGGGGGCGGTTTTGAATGAGCAGTTCTTC
d_gene: -; v_gene: TRBV2; j_gene: TRBJ2-7; abundance: few; CDR3aa: CASSEEYTWGPIF; CDR3nt: TGTGCCAGCAGTGAAGAATATACTTGGGGGCCCATCTTC
d_gene: TRBD1; v_gene: TRBV7-2; j_gene: TRBJ2-7; abundance: -; CDR3aa: CASSLLQGASYEQYF; CDR3nt: TGTGCCAGCAGCTTATTGCAGGGGGCATCGTACGAGCAGTACTTC
d_gene: -; v_gene: TRBV13; j_gene: TRBJ2-7; abundance: -; CDR3aa: CASTLTREPYHEQYF; CDR3nt: TGTGCCAGCACCCTAACGAGGGAGCCATACCACGAGCAGTACTTC
d_gene: -; v_gene: TRBV6-4; j_gene: TRBJ2-3; abundance: few; CDR3aa: CASSEGGAADTQYF; CDR3nt: TGTGCCAGCAGTGAGGGCGGGGCAGCAGATACGCAGTATTTT
d_gene: TRBD1; v_gene: TRBV6-5; j_gene: TRBJ1-2; abundance: -; CDR3aa: CASSRQGAPEYGYTF; CDR3nt: TGTGCCAGCAGTCGACAGGGGGCTCCGGAGTATGGCTACACCTTC
d_gene: TRBD1; v_gene: TRBV27; j_gene: TRBJ2-7; abundance: -; CDR3aa: CASRRQGWGGEQYF; CDR3nt: TGTGCCAGCAGGAGACAGGGCTGGGGTGGCGAGCAGTACTTC
d_gene: TRBD2; v_gene: TRBV2; j_gene: TRBJ2-7; abundance: -; CDR3aa: CASRDRSGGYEQYF; CDR3nt: TGTGCCAGCAGGGATAGAAGCGGGGGTTACGAGCAGTACTTC
d_gene: TRBD2; v_gene: TRBV7-6; j_gene: TRBJ2-5; abundance: -; CDR3aa: CASSAEIAGGPGETQYF; CDR3nt: TGTGCCAGCAGCGCCGAAATAGCGGGAGGGCCAGGGGAGACCCAGTACTTC
d_gene: TRBD1; v_gene: TRBV27; j_gene: TRBJ1-2; abundance: -; CDR3aa: CASSDYRGGYTF; CDR3nt: TGTGCCAGCAGTGATTACAGGGGCGGCTACACCTTC
d_gene: TRBD2; v_gene: TRBV5-4; j_gene: TRBJ2-1; abundance: -; CDR3aa: CASSPTSGGWVHEQFF; CDR3nt: TGTGCCAGCAGCCCGACTAGCGGGGGTTGGGTCCATGAGCAGTTCTTC
d_gene: TRBD1; v_gene: TRBV25-1; j_gene: TRBJ1-6; abundance: few; CDR3aa: CASSGRNRGDSPLHF; CDR3nt: TGTGCCAGCAGTGGCCGGAACAGGGGGGATTCACCCCTCCACTTT
d_gene: -; v_gene: TRBV28; j_gene: TRBJ2-7; abundance: -; CDR3aa: CASLSGRREQYF; CDR3nt: TGTGCCAGCCTTAGCGGACGGCGCGAGCAGTACTTC
d_gene: TRBD2; v_gene: TRBV7-9; j_gene: TRBJ2-1; abundance: -; CDR3aa: CASSFRTSGHNEQFF; CDR3nt: TGTGCCAGCAGCTTTCGGACTAGCGGCCACAATGAGCAGTTCTTC
d_gene: -; v_gene: TRBV15; j_gene: TRBJ2-5; abundance: -; CDR3aa: CATSRLLERGDRTQYF; CDR3nt: TGTGCCACCAGCAGACTATTAGAGAGGGGGGACAGGACCCAGTACTTC
d_gene: TRBD1; v_gene: TRBV5-1; j_gene: TRBJ2-1; abundance: -; CDR3aa: CASSWDRVNSGNEQFF; CDR3nt: TGCGCCAGCAGCTGGGACAGGGTTAATAGCGGGAATGAGCAGTTCTTC